The clone carrying this T cell receptor (beta chain) was recorded a few times. Its target is unknown. TCRdb ran MiXCR on the 5' RACE reads and lists one entry per CDR3 protein. Of tens of thousands of distinct CDR3 sequences listed, around 5.9% are singletons. The source of the sample is a study of spatial heterogeneity in lung cancer. Turning to the study itself: When available, follow-up PBMC samples taken a median of approximately two years after resection were sequenced. A consistent excess of beta-chain over alpha-chain sequences was detected.

Study-wide points: Detection of ubiquitous tumor TCRs in blood was higher at resection than follow-up.

This CDR3 contains 13 residues. The germline CDR1 and CDR2 sequences are SGHDN and FVKESK. V was cut by 4 bases and J by 5 bases, with 11 bases left in between. This sample's time point: blood at routine non-recurrence follow-up after resection. The authors sequenced whole RNA from tumor, nontumor lung or frozen PBMC without sorting. The clonotype originates from a male donor with early-stage non-small cell lung cancer. The sequencing here drew on PBMCs, taken at follow-up. The chain combines TRBV14 with TRBJ2-5, with D possibly matching TRBD2 (6 bases). CDR3 in DNA: TGTGCCAGCAGCCCTGGGGGGAGCGAGACCCAGTACTTC. Protein product: CASSPGGSETQYF.